A single sample gave rise to the 4 T cell receptor beta chains below, sequenced in a study of cytomegalovirus exposure and HLA in healthy donors (dated by TCRdb to the late 2010s). Library prep was done by the immunoSEQ multiplex PCR assay. For the multiplex PCR, a mixture combining 60 forward primers for TCR Vbeta segments and 13 reverse primers for TCR Jbeta segments was used. TCRdb took over this immuneACCESS table, retaining in-frame rearrangements with V and J assigned. Such tables are incomplete; in checked studies, under half of the missing clones stem from an unresolved V gene, and the remainder is unexplained. This sample lists roughly 110,000 clones; about two thirds were detected once. The ten largest clones take up less than 3% of the sample. Sample: PBMCs. These receptors were collected from a female donor in good health and CMV-seronegative.

The genes are TRBV7-6 and TRBJ2-1; tentatively, D is TRBD2 (6 bases). Germline values: CDR1 SGHVS, CDR2 FNYEAQ. Trimming took off 5 bases at V and 9 bases at J, with 14 bases between the two ends. CDR3 length equals 13 residues. CDR3 sequence reads: CASSPGGPGEQFF. CDR3 coding DNA: TGTGCCAGCAGCCCCGGGGGACCTGGTGAGCAGTTCTTC.

This clone was seen a handful of times. The chain uses TRBV30 and TRBJ2-7; tentatively, D is TRBD1 (5 bases). The CDR3 has 13 amino acids. From germline, CDR1 is GTSNPN and CDR2 SVGIG (reference sequence). V dropped 2 bases and J dropped 4 bases, with 12 bases sitting between them. The CDR3 sequence: CAWSQGRLYEQYF. The CDR3 DNA reads as TGTGCCTGGAGTCAGGGAAGACTTTACGAGCAGTACTTC.

The chain joins TRBV5-6 to TRBJ2-3; TRBD2 aligns across 12 bases. In germline, CDR1 is SGHDT, CDR2 YYEEEE. CDR3 length: 18 residues. The V gene end was trimmed by 0 bases and the J gene end by 4 bases; junction bases not matched to a gene: 9. CDR3 bases: TGTGCCAGCAGCTTGGCTAGCGGGAGGGCCGTAGAGGCAGATACGCAGTATTTT. Translating gives CASSLASGRAVEADTQYF.

A note on this clone: The sample has other DNA sequences that encode this CDR3 too. CDR3 residues: CAWHRGPYGYTF. Written as DNA, the CDR3 is TGTGCCTGGCACAGGGGTCCCTATGGCTACACCTTC. The chain combines TRBV30 with TRBJ1-2, with 7 bases that match TRBD1. CDR3 length: 12 amino acids. In germline, CDR1 is GTSNPN, CDR2 SVGIG (reference sequence). V dropped 5 bases and J dropped 4; count of bases not matched to a gene: 4.